The 6 T cell receptor beta chains below were found in one sample sequenced in a study of shared clonotypes between healthy human individuals. Clones were sequenced by immunoSEQ multiplex PCR, and TCRdb holds only the in-frame ones, with some missing. The sample consists of 2 million to 3 million clones, 93% of them appearing once. Sequences were obtained from naive CD4+ T cells from PBMCs. Subset defined: CD45RA+ positively selected. These receptors all stem from a man aged 18 to 29 in good health. Some clones in this sample may be carry-over from other donors' samples.

The chain has TRBV5-1 and TRBJ2-6; 10 bases map to TRBD1. CDR3 length: 18 residues. Germline V CDR1 and CDR2: SGHRS, YFSETQ. Trimming at V came to 3 bases and at J to 0 bases, leaving 6 bases not matched to a gene. The CDR3: CASSSDRGLVSGANVLTF. The CDR3 coding sequence is TGCGCCAGCAGCTCTGACAGGGGGCTAGTCTCTGGGGCCAACGTCCTGACTTTC.

The chain joins TRBV2 to TRBJ1-3; no clear D. Looked up from germline, CDR1 is SNHLY and CDR2 is FYNNEI. Trimming shortened V by 7 bases and J by 3 bases, and 13 bases separated the two germline ends. This CDR3 is 14 amino acids long. The CDR3 loop reads CASMADLDGNTIYF. CDR3 sequence (DNA): TGTGCCAGCATGGCAGATCTTGATGGAAACACCATATATTTT.

The chain is built from TRBV28 and TRBJ1-2; D not resolved. The CDR3 has 15 residues. V was trimmed by 6 bases and J by 7 bases, leaving 21 bases between them. The germline CDR1 and CDR2 sequences are MDHEN and SYDVKM. CDR3 in amino acids: CASRPSEQTVGGYTF. CDR3 nucleotide sequence: TGTGCCAGCAGGCCCTCGGAGCAAACCGTTGGTGGCTACACCTTC.

The count of this clone is one. The chain employs TRBV5-1 and TRBJ2-2, with 11 bases lining up with TRBD1. V shed 5 bases, J shed 3 bases, and the junction held 0 bases outside the gene matches. Germline values: CDR1 SGHRS, CDR2 YFSETQ. There are 14 residues in the CDR3. CDR3 DNA: TGCGCCAGCAGGGGACAGGGGGACACCGGGGAGCTGTTTTTT. Its protein product is CASRGQGDTGELFF.

The CDR3 DNA reads as TGTGCCAGCGAGGACAGGGGTTCGGTTGAGACCCAGTACTTC. Translating gives CASEDRGSVETQYF. J is TRBJ2-5 and V is TRBV6-1, with 9 positions matching TRBD1. Germline-derived CDR1 and CDR2 are MNHNS and SASEGT. The V gene end was trimmed by 8 bases and the J gene end by 5 bases; junction bases not matched to a gene: 9. CDR3 length: 14 amino acids.

The CDR3 loop is CAWSGHTGLGNTEAFF. The CDR3 nucleotides read TGTGCCTGGAGTGGACACACAGGGCTCGGGAACACTGAAGCTTTCTTT. The gene calls are TRBV30 and TRBJ1-1, with D possibly TRBD1 on 6 matching bases. Per germline, CDR1 GTSNPN and CDR2 SVGIG (reference sequence). This CDR3 comprises 16 residues. V was shortened by 1 base and J by 1 base, with 16 bases between the two germline ends.